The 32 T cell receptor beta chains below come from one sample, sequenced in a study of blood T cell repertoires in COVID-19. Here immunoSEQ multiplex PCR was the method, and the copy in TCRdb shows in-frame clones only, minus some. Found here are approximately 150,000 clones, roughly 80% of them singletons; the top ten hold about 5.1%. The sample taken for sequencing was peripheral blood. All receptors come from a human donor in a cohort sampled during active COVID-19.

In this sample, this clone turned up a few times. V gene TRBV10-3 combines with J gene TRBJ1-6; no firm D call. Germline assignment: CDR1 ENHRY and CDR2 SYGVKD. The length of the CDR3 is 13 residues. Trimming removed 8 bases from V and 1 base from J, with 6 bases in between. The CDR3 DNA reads TGTGCCATCGCCCGGTCCTATAATTCACCCCTCCACTTT. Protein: CAIARSYNSPLHF.

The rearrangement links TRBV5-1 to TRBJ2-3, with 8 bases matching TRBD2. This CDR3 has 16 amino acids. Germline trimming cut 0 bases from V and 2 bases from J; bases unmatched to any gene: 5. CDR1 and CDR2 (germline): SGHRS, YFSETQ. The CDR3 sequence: CASSLDRAGVTDTQYF. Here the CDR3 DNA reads TGCGCCAGCAGCTTGGATAGAGCGGGGGTCACAGATACGCAGTATTTT. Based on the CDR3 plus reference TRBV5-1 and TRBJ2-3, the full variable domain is KAGVTQTPRYLIKTRGQQVTLSCSPISGHRSVSWYQQTPGQGLQFLFEYFSETQRNKGNFPGRFSGRQFSNSRSEMNVSTLELGDSALYLCASSLDRAGVTDTQYFGPGTRLTVL.

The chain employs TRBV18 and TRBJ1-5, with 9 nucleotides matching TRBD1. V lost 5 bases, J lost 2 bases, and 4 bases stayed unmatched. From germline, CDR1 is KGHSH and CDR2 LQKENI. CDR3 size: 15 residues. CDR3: CASSIGQGRNQPQHF. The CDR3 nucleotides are TGTGCCAGCTCAATTGGACAGGGGCGCAATCAGCCCCAGCATTTT.

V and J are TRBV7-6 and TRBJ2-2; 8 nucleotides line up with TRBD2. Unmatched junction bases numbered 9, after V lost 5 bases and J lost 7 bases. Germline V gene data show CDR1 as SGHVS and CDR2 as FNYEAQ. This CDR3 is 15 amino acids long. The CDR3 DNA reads TGTGCCAGCAGCCCAGGGACTAGTTCCGGCGGGGAGCTGTTTTTT. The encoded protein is CASSPGTSSGGELFF.

The CDR3: CASSENLGGELFF. Here the CDR3 DNA reads TGTGCCAGCAGTGAAAACCTCGGCGGGGAGCTGTTTTTT. The chain has TRBV2 and TRBJ2-2, with D unresolved. V lost 2 bases, J lost 7 bases, and 8 bases lay in between. The CDR3 sequence is 13 residues long. Germline loops: CDR1 SNHLY, CDR2 FYNNEI.

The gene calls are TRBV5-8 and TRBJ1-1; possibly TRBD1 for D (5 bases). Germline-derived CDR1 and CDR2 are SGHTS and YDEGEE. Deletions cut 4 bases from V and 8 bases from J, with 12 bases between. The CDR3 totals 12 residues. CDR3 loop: CASSPGLFEAFF. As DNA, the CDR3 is TGTGCCAGCAGCCCGGGACTCTTCGAAGCTTTCTTT.

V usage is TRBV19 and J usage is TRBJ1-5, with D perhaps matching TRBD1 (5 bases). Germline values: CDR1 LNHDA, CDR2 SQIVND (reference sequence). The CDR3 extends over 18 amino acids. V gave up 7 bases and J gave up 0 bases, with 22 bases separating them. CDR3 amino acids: CASTSRRAGTYSNQPQHF. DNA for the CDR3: TGTGCCAGTACCTCCCGACGGGCAGGGACTTATAGCAATCAGCCCCAGCATTTT.

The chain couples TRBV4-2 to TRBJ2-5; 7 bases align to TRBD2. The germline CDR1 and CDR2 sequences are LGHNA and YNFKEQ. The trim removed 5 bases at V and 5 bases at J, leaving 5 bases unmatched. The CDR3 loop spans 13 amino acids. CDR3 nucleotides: TGTGCCAGCAGCGAGTTCGGGGGGGAGACCCAGTACTTC. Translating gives CASSEFGGETQYF.

The CDR3 DNA follows: TGTGCCAGCAGCATGACAGGTTCCTCTTCCCTAGCCAAAAACATTCAGTACTTC. This encodes CASSMTGSSSLAKNIQYF. The chain uses TRBV11-2 and TRBJ2-4; tentatively, D is TRBD1 (6 bases). Germline-derived CDR1 and CDR2 are SGHAT and FQNNGV. V lost 5 bases and J 0 bases, leaving 20 bases between the germline ends. This CDR3 has 18 residues. The entire variable domain, with the rest obtained from reference TRBV11-2 and TRBJ2-4, is as follows: EAGVAQSPRYKIIEKRQSVAFWCNPISGHATLYWYQQILGQGPKLLIQFQNNGVVDDSQLPKDRFSAERLKGVDSTLKIQPAKLEDSAVYLCASSMTGSSSLAKNIQYFGAGTRLSVL.

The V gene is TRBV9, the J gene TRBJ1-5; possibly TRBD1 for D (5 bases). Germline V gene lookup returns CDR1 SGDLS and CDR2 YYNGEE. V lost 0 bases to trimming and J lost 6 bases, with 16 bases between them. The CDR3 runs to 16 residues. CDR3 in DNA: TGTGCCAGCAGCGTAGGGGAGGGGCTGTACGGTCAGCCCCAGCATTTT. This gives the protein CASSVGEGLYGQPQHF.

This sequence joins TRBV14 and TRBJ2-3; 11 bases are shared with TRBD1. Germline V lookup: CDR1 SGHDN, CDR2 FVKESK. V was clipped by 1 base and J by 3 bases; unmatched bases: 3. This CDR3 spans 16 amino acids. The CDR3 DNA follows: TGTGCCAGCAGCCAAGCGGGACAGGGGGTGACAGATACGCAGTATTTT. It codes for CASSQAGQGVTDTQYF. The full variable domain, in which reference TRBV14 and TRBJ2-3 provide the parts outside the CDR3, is EAGVTQFPSHSVIEKGQTVTLRCDPISGHDNLYWYRRVMGKEIKFLLHFVKESKQDESGMPNNRFLAERTGGTYSTLKVQPAELEDSGVYFCASSQAGQGVTDTQYFGPGTRLTVL.

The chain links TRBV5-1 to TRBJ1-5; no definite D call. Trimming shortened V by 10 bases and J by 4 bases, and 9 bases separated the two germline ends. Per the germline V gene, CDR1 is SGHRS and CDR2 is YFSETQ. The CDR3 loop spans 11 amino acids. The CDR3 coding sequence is TGCGCCCCGATTCGGAATCAGCCCCAGCATTTT. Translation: CAPIRNQPQHF.

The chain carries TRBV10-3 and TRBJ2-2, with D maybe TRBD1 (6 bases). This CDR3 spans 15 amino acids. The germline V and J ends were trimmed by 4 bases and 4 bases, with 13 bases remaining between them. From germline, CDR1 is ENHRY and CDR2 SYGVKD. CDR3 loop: CAISGRRGGTGELFF. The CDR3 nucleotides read TGTGCCATCAGTGGGCGCAGGGGTGGCACCGGGGAGCTGTTTTTT.

The CDR3 sequence is CAISEPGTVSDQYF. The CDR3 region has the DNA TGTGCCATCAGTGAGCCCGGGACAGTAAGTGACCAGTACTTC. V is TRBV10-3 and J is TRBJ2-5; TRBD1 aligns across 7 bases. V dropped 2 bases and J dropped 10; count of bases not matched to a gene: 10. Germline CDR1 and CDR2: ENHRY and SYGVKD. This CDR3 comprises 14 residues.

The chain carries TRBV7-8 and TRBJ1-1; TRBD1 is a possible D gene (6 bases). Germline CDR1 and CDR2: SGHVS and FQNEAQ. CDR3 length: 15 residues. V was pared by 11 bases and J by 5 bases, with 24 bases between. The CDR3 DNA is TGTGCCGGAGTCACTACCGGCAGGGGAGGGACTGAAGCTTTCTTT. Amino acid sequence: CAGVTTGRGGTEAFF.

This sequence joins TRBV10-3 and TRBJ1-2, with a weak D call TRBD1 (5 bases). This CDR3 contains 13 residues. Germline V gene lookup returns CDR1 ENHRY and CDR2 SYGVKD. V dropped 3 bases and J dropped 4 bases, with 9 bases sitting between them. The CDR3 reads CAISDDSLYGYTF. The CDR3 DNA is TGTGCCATCAGTGACGACAGCCTCTATGGCTACACCTTC.

The CDR3 here is CASTSRGGTDTQYF. DNA for the CDR3: TGTGCCAGCACCTCTCGAGGAGGCACAGATACGCAGTATTTT. The V call is TRBV5-4, the J call TRBJ2-3; D remains ambiguous. V was trimmed by 6 bases and J by 1 base, leaving 12 bases between them. The germline CDR1 and CDR2 sequences are SGHNT and YYREEE (reference sequence). The CDR3 sequence is 14 residues long.

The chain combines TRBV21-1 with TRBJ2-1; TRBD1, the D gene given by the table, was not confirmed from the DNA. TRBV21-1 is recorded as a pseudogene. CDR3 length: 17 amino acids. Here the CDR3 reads CASSKAFAFQVDNEQFF. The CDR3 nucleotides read TGTGCCAGCAGCAAAGCCTTTGCGTTCCAGGTAGACAATGAGCAGTTCTTC.

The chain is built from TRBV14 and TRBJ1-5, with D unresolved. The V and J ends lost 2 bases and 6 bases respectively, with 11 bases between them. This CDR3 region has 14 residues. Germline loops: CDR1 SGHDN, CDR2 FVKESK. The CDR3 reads CASSQRRRSQPQHF. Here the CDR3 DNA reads TGTGCCAGCAGCCAAAGGCGGAGGAGTCAGCCCCAGCATTTT.

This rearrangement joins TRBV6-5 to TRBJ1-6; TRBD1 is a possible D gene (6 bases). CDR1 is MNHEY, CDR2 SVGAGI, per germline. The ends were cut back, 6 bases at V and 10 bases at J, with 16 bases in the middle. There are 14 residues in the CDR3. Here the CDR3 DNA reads TGTGCCAGCAGGGGGAGACAGGTGACATCACCCCTCCACTTT. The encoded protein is CASRGRQVTSPLHF.

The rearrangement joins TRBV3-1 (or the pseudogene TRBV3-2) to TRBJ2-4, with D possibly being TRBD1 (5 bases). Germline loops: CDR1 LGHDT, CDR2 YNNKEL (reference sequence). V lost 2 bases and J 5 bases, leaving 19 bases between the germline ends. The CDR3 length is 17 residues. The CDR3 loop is CASSQKALRVSQNIQYF. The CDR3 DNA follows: TGTGCCAGCAGCCAAAAGGCCCTCAGGGTGTCTCAAAACATTCAGTACTTC.

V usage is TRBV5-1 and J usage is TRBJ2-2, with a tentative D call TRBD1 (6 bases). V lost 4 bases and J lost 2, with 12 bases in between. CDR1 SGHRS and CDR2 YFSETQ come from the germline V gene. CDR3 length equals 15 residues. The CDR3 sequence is CASSPRTVNTGELFF. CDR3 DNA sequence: TGCGCCAGCAGCCCCCGGACAGTTAACACCGGGGAGCTGTTTTTT.

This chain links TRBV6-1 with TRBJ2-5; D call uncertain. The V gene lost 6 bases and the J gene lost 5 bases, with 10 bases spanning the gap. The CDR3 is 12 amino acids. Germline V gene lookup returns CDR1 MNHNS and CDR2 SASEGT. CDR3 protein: CASRSHRETQYF. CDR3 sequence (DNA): TGTGCCAGCAGATCCCACCGGGAGACCCAGTACTTC.

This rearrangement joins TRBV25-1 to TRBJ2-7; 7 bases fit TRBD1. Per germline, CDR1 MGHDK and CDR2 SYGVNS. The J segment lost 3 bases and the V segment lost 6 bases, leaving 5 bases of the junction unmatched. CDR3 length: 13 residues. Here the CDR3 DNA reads TGTGCCAGCAGGACAGGGTCGATCTACGAGCAGTACTTC. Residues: CASRTGSIYEQYF.

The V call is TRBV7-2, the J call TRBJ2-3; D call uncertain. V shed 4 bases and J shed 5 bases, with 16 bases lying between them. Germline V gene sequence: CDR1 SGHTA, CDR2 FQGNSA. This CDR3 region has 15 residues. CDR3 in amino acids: CASSSPERVVDTQYF. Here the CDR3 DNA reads TGTGCCAGCAGCTCCCCCGAACGGGTAGTAGATACGCAGTATTTT.

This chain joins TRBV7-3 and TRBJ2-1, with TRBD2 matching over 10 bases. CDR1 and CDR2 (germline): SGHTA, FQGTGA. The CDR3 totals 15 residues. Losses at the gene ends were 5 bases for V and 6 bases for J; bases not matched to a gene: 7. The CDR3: CASSPSGLAANEQFF. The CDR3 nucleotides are TGTGCCAGCAGCCCATCTGGACTAGCGGCCAATGAGCAGTTCTTC.

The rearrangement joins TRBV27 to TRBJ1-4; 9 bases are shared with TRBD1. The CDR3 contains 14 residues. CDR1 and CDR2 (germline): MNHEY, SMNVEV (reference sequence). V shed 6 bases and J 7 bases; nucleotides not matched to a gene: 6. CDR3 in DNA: TGTGCCAGCAGGAAACAGGGGGCTACTGAAAAACTGTTTTTT. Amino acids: CASRKQGATEKLFF.

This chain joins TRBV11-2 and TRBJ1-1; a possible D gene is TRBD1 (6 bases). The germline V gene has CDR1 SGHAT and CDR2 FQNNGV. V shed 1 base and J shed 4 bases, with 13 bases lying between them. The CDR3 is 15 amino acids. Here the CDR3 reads CASSLVAGEGTEAFF. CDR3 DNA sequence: TGTGCCAGCAGCTTAGTCGCAGGGGAGGGCACTGAAGCTTTCTTT.

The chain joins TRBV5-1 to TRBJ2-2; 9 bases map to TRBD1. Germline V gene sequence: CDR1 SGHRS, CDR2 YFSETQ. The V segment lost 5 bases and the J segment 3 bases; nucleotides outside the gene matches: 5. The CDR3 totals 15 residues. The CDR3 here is CASRKQGADTGELFF. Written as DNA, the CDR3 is TGCGCCAGCAGGAAACAGGGGGCGGACACCGGGGAGCTGTTTTTT.

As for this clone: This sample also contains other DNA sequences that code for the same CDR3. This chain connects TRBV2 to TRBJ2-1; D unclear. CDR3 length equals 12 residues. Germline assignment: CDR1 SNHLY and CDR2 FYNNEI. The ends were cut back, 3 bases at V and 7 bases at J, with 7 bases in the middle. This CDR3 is CASSDLSNEQFF. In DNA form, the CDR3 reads TGTGCCAGCAGTGACTTATCGAATGAGCAGTTCTTC.

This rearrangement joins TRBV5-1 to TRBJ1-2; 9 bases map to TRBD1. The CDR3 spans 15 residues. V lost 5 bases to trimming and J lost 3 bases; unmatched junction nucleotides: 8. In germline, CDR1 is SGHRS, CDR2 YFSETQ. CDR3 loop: CASRREDRGDYGYTF. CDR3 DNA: TGCGCCAGCAGGAGAGAAGACAGGGGGGACTATGGCTACACCTTC. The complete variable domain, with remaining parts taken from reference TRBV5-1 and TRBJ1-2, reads KAGVTQTPRYLIKTRGQQVTLSCSPISGHRSVSWYQQTPGQGLQFLFEYFSETQRNKGNFPGRFSGRQFSNSRSEMNVSTLELGDSALYLCASRREDRGDYGYTFGSGTRLTVV.

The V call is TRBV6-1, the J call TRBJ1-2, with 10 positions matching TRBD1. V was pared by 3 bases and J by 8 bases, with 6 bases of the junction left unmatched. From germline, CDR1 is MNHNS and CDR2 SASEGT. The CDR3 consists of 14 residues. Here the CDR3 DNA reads TGTGCCAGCAGTGAGCTGGGACAGGGGAAAGGCTACACCTTC. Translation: CASSELGQGKGYTF.